The 13 T cell receptor beta chains reported below all come from one sample, sequenced in a study of T cell responses to AZD1222 COVID-19 vaccine. The repertoire was sequenced with immunoSEQ multiplex PCR; TCRdb's copy has only in-frame clones and lacks some. Of 130,000 or so clones listed, around 91% are singletons. The sequences come from peripheral blood, collected on day 0 of AZD1222 vaccination. The receptor set was obtained from an adult in good health.

This chain joins TRBV7-2 and TRBJ2-7, with D possibly matching TRBD1 (5 bases). The V end was cut by 3 bases, the J end by 6 bases, with 21 bases between. Germline CDR1 reads SGHTA; CDR2 reads FQGNSA. The CDR3 runs to 16 residues. This chain's CDR3 is CASSFFLLGQGGEQYF. The CDR3 bases are TGTGCCAGCAGCTTTTTCCTACTCGGGCAGGGCGGCGAGCAGTACTTC.

This clone was observed a few times. The J gene is TRBJ1-5, the V gene TRBV2; the D gene is possibly TRBD1 (5 bases). This CDR3 comprises 12 residues. Per germline, CDR1 SNHLY and CDR2 FYNNEI. Between the trimmed V and J ends, which lost 6 bases and 7 bases, there was a span of 10 bases. CDR3 in amino acids: CASSRVTQPQHF. Written as DNA, the CDR3 is TGTGCCAGCAGCAGGGTAACCCAGCCCCAGCATTTT.

This clone turned up a few times. The chain links TRBV4-1 to TRBJ2-1; 10 nucleotides align to TRBD2. Per germline, CDR1 MGHRA and CDR2 YSYEKL. The CDR3 has 13 amino acids. J was trimmed by 11 bases and V by 4 bases; bases with no gene match: 5. CDR3 bases: TGCGCCAGCAGCCTAGCGGGGGGAAGTAAGCAGTTCTTC. Translated: CASSLAGGSKQFF.

This clone was seen once. The rearrangement uses TRBV12-3 or TRBV12-4 and TRBJ2-6; D remains ambiguous. V lost 8 bases and J lost 0, with 5 bases in between. This CDR3 is 13 amino acids long. For the CDR3, the DNA is TGTGCCAGCGCAACCTCTGGGGCCAACGTCCTGACTTTC. Its protein is CASATSGANVLTF.

This chain links TRBV4-2 with TRBJ1-4, with D possibly being TRBD1 (5 bases). CDR3 length: 15 amino acids. V lost 0 bases and J 6 bases, leaving 11 bases between the germline ends. Germline loops: CDR1 LGHNA, CDR2 YNFKEQ. CDR3: CASSQDGRDDEKLFF. DNA of the CDR3: TGTGCCAGCAGCCAAGATGGCAGGGATGATGAAAAACTGTTTTTT.

This clone was detected a few times. This sequence joins TRBV7-8 and TRBJ2-7; possible D gene TRBD1, 5 bases. The germline gives CDR1 SGHVS, CDR2 FQNEAQ. The CDR3 extends over 15 amino acids. Trimming removed 6 bases from V and 0 bases from J, with 15 bases in between. The CDR3 protein is CASSSDRSHSYEQYF. The CDR3 DNA reads TGTGCCAGCAGTTCCGACAGATCACACTCCTACGAGCAGTACTTC.

The rearrangement links TRBV11-2 to TRBJ2-5; 11 bases align to TRBD2. Germline assignment: CDR1 SGHAT and CDR2 FQNNGV. This CDR3 region has 17 residues. With 0 bases clipped from V and 5 bases from J, the junction kept 8 bases outside the gene matches. CDR3 sequence (DNA): TGTGCCAGCAGCTTAGATTGGCTAGCGGGGGGTTGGGAGACCCAGTACTTC. This gives the protein CASSLDWLAGGWETQYF.

V is TRBV7-8 and J is TRBJ1-3; D unclear. The germline V gene has CDR1 SGHVS and CDR2 FQNEAQ. The CDR3 runs to 15 residues. Deletions cut 5 bases from V and 0 bases from J, with 11 bases between. CDR3 DNA sequence: TGTGCCAGCAGCCCGTCCAGCATCTCTGGAAACACCATATATTTT. Residues: CASSPSSISGNTIYF.

This clone has a single count. The CDR3 sequence is CASSLSAGEANEQFF. In DNA, the CDR3 is TGTGCCAGCAGCTTATCGGCGGGGGAGGCCAATGAGCAGTTCTTC. The gene calls are TRBV7-9 and TRBJ2-1, with 7 nucleotides matching TRBD2. The CDR3 sequence is 15 residues long. The germline gives CDR1 SEHNR, CDR2 FQNEAQ (reference sequence). With V trimmed by 2 bases and J by 6 bases, 7 bases remained unmatched.

The gene calls are TRBV6-5 and TRBJ1-1; a weak D match, TRBD1 (6 bases). Trimming stripped 0 bases from V and 1 base from J, with 9 bases between. CDR1 and CDR2 from the germline V gene are MNHEY and SVGAGI. The CDR3 sequence is 15 residues long. CDR3 residues: CASSYSRGANTEAFF. As DNA, the CDR3 is TGTGCCAGCAGTTACTCCCGGGGGGCGAACACTGAAGCTTTCTTT.

The rearrangement joins TRBV29-1 to TRBJ1-1; D gene unclear. Germline CDR1 is SQVTM and CDR2 is ANQGSEA. V lost 3 bases to trimming and J lost 1 base, with 9 bases between them. The CDR3 is made up of 13 amino acids. The CDR3 protein is CSVEKGPNTEAFF. The DNA of the CDR3 is TGCAGCGTTGAGAAGGGCCCGAACACTGAAGCTTTCTTT.

The chain joins TRBV11-1 to TRBJ1-6; perhaps TRBD1 as D (5 bases). Germline V gene sequence: CDR1 SGHAT, CDR2 FQDESV (reference sequence). V lost 4 bases and J lost 9, with 16 bases in between. The CDR3 is made up of 15 amino acids. Here the CDR3 DNA reads TGTGCCAGCAGCTCCCGACGGGGGAGTCCTTCACCCCTCCACTTT. Protein sequence: CASSSRRGSPSPLHF.

The chain recombines TRBV19 with TRBJ1-6; 7 nucleotides line up with TRBD1. There are 16 residues in the CDR3. V gave up 4 bases and J gave up 9 bases; unmatched junction bases: 12. In germline, CDR1 is LNHDA, CDR2 SQIVND (reference sequence). CDR3 in DNA: TGTGCCAGTAGTACCCAACGACAGGGAAGAGGTTCACCCCTCCACTTT. As protein: CASSTQRQGRGSPLHF.